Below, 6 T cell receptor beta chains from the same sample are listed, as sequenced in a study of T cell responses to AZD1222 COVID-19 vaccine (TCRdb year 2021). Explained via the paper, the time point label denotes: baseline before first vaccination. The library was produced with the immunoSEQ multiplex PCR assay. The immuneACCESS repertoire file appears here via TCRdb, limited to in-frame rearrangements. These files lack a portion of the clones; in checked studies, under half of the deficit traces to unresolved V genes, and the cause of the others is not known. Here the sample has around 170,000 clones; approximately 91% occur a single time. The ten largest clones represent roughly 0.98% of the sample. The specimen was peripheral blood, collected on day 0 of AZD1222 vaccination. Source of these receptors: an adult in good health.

The CDR3 bases are TGTGCCACCAGTGGCCTACAGGGAAATCAGCCCCAGCATTTT. This sequence encodes CATSGLQGNQPQHF. The V gene is TRBV24-1, the J gene TRBJ1-5; TRBD1 might be the D (6 bases). The V gene lost 5 bases and the J gene lost 4 bases, with 11 bases spanning the gap. The CDR3 is 14 amino acids. The germline CDR1 and CDR2 sequences are KGHDR and SFDVKD.

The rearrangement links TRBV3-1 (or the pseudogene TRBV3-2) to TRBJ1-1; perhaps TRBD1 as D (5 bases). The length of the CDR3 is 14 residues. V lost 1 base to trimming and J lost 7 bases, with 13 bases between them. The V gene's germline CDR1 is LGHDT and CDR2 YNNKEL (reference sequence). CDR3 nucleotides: TGTGCCAGCAGCCAAGGTCGGGGGATAATTGAAGCTTTCTTT. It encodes CASSQGRGIIEAFF.

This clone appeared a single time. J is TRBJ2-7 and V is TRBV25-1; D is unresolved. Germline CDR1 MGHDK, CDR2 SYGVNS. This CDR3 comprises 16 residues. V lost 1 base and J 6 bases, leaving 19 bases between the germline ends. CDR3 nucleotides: TGTGCCAGCAGTGAATGGCAGGAACCTTCGTACTTCGAGCAGTACTTC. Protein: CASSEWQEPSYFEQYF.

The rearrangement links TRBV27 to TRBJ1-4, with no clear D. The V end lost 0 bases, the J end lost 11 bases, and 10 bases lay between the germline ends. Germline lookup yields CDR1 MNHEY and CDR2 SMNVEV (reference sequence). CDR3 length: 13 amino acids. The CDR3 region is CASSLSPGRKLFF. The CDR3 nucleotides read TGTGCCAGCAGTTTATCCCCCGGGAGGAAACTGTTTTTT.

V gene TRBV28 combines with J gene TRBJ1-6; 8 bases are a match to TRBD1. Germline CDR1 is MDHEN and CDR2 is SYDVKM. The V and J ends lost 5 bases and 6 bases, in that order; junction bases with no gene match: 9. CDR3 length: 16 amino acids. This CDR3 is CASSQLGQGRNSPLHF. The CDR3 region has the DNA TGTGCCAGCAGTCAGCTTGGACAGGGTCGTAATTCACCCCTCCACTTT.

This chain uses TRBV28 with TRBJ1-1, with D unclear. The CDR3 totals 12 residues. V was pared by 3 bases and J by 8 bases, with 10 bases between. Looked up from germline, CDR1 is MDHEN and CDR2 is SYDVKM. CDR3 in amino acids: CASSFPSREAFF. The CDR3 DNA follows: TGTGCCAGCAGTTTTCCCTCGCGCGAAGCTTTCTTT.